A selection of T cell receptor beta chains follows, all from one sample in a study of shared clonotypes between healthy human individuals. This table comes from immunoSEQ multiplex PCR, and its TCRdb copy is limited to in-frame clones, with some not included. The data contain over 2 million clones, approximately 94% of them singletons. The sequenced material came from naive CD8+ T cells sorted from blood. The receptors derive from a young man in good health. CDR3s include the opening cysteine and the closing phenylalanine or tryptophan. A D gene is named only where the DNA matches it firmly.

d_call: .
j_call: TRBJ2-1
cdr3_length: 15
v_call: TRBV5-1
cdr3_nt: TGCGCCAGCAGCTTCGACCAGAGCTCCTACAATGAGCAGTTCTTC
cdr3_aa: CASSFDQSSYNEQFF

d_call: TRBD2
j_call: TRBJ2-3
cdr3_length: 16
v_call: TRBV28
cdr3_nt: TGTGCCAGCAGTTGGCCAGCGGGGGGAGACACAGATACGCAGTATTTT
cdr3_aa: CASSWPAGGDTDTQYF

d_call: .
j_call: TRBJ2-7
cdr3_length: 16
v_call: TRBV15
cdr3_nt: TGTGCCACCAGCAGAGAAATGGGTTCAAATCCCTACGAGCAGTACTTC
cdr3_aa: CATSREMGSNPYEQYF

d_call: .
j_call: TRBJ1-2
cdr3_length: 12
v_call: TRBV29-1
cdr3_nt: TGCAGCGTTTTGGCAGAGAACTATGGCTACACCTTC
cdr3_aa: CSVLAENYGYTF

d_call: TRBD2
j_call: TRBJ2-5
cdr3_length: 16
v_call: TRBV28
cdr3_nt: TGTGCCAGCAGTAGTTCTAGCGGGGGGAAACAAGAGACCCAGTACTTC
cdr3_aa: CASSSSSGGKQETQYF

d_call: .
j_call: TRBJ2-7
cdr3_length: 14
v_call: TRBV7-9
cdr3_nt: TGTGCCAGCGGCTTCGCGGGGGCGACAGGCGAGCAGTACTTC
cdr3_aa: CASGFAGATGEQYF

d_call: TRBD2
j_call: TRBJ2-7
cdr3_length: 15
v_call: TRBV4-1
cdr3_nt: TGCGCCAGCAGCCAAGAGGGCAGCGGGAGAAGGGAGCAGTACTTC
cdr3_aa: CASSQEGSGRREQYF

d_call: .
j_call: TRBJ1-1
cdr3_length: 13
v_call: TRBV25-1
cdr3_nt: TGTGCCAGCACTTTAGGGGATCACACTGAAGCTTTCTTT
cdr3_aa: CASTLGDHTEAFF

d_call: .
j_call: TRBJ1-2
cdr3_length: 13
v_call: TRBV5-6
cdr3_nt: TGTGCCAGCAGCTTGGGAGGGGACTATGGCTACACCTTC
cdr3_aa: CASSLGGDYGYTF

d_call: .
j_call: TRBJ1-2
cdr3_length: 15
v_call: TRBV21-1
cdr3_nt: TGTGCCAGCAGCAAAGGAAAGGGCGAGTACTATGGCTACACCTTC
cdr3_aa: CASSKGKGEYYGYTF